A single T cell receptor beta chain is shown here with its context. Its antigen is not identified. Additional DNA sequences in this sample encode the identical CDR3. The entry originates in a study of shared clonotypes between healthy human individuals. Study-wide findings and caveats: Non-shared clonotypes displayed generation probabilities falling below those of clonotypes present in all four donors.

The germline V and J ends were trimmed by 0 bases and 1 base, with 2 bases remaining between them. CDR3 length equals 13 residues. Germline V lookup: CDR1 SGHRS, CDR2 YFSETQ. Produced via immunoSEQ multiplex PCR; TCRdb's table is partial and in-frame only. The repertoire consists of roughly 2,500,000 clones, with 93% occurring once and the leading ten covering around 0.37%. The source of this sequence is a man aged 18 to 35 in good health. Some clones in this sample may be carry-over from other donors' samples. Input material: naive CD4+ T cells from PBMCs. Subset of the sample: CD45RA+ positively selected. The gene calls are TRBV5-1 and TRBJ1-3; D is ambiguous. The CDR3 protein is CASSLESGNTIYF. The CDR3 DNA is TGCGCCAGCAGCTTGGAGTCTGGAAACACCATATATTTT.